The 10 T cell receptor beta chains below all came from one sample that was sequenced in a study of cytomegalovirus exposure and HLA in healthy donors. A multiplex PCR was run with 60 Vbeta primers and 13 Jbeta primers. Here immunoSEQ multiplex PCR was the method, and the copy in TCRdb shows in-frame clones only, minus some. This table holds 100,000 to 150,000 clones, around four fifths found once. The sequenced sample was PBMCs. The receptor source for this set is a man between 18 and 35 years old in good health and CMV-seropositive.

CDR3 nucleotide sequence: TGTGCCAGCAATGAGGTGGGCGAGGGGGGGCCCACAGATACGCAGTATTTT. Amino acids: CASNEVGEGGPTDTQYF. The V call is TRBV21-1, the J call TRBJ2-3; TRBD2 is taken as the D call from the table, unchecked against the DNA. TRBV21-1 is a known pseudogene. The length of the CDR3 is 17 residues.

In its sample, this clone was seen once. V is TRBV4-1 and J is TRBJ1-5, with D perhaps TRBD1 (5 bases). The V and J ends lost 4 bases and 0 bases respectively, with 10 bases between them. CDR3 length: 15 residues. Germline CDR1 and CDR2: MGHRA and YSYEKL. The DNA of the CDR3 is TGCGCCAGCAGCCCGGGGGTTTCTAGCAATCAGCCCCAGCATTTT. Encoded protein: CASSPGVSSNQPQHF.

This chain connects TRBV6-5 to TRBJ1-2; D is possibly TRBD1 (6 bases). V lost 2 bases and J lost 7, with 11 bases in between. CDR1 and CDR2 from the germline V gene are MNHEY and SVGAGI. The CDR3 is made up of 13 amino acids. CDR3 nucleotide sequence: TGTGCCAGCAGTTACCTACAGGGATCTGGCTACACCTTC. Encoded protein: CASSYLQGSGYTF.

This clone was counted once. The chain carries TRBV19 and TRBJ2-7; D call uncertain. Per the germline V gene, CDR1 is LNHDA and CDR2 is SQIVND (reference sequence). Deletions cut 5 bases from V and 1 base from J, with 9 bases between. CDR3 length: 13 residues. CDR3 coding DNA: TGTGCCAGTAGTCTTACAGAGTCCTACGAGCAGTACTTC. Its translation is CASSLTESYEQYF. The variable domain in full, with the rest retrieved from reference TRBV19 and TRBJ2-7, is DGGITQSPKYLFRKEGQNVTLSCEQNLNHDAMYWYRQDPGQGLRLIYYSQIVNDFQKGDIAEGYSVSREKKESFPLTVTSAQKNPTAFYLCASSLTESYEQYFGPGTRLTVT.

V usage is TRBV19 and J usage is TRBJ1-1, with D possibly being TRBD1 (6 bases). Trimming removed 5 bases at V and 0 bases at J, with 13 bases between. Germline V lookup: CDR1 LNHDA, CDR2 SQIVND (reference sequence). The CDR3 sequence is 15 residues long. CDR3 protein: CASSYGQLVNTEAFF. The CDR3 DNA follows: TGTGCCAGTAGTTATGGACAGCTAGTGAACACTGAAGCTTTCTTT.

In this sample, this clone turned up a few times. This sequence joins TRBV30 and TRBJ1-2; the D gene is possibly TRBD1 (5 bases). The germline V gene encodes CDR1 GTSNPN and CDR2 SVGIG (reference sequence). The CDR3 is 15 amino acids. The V and J ends lost 4 bases and 8 bases respectively, with 23 bases between them. The CDR3 sequence: CAWTMPGGRRIGYTF. The CDR3 DNA follows: TGTGCCTGGACGATGCCCGGGGGACGGCGGATCGGCTACACCTTC.

This chain links TRBV19 with TRBJ2-2, with 11 nucleotides matching TRBD2. The germline gives CDR1 LNHDA, CDR2 SQIVND (reference sequence). V lost 8 bases, J lost 4 bases, and 3 bases stayed unmatched. The CDR3 loop spans 14 amino acids. The CDR3 here is CASSLAGGTGELFF. The CDR3 region has the DNA TGTGCCAGTTCCCTAGCGGGGGGCACCGGGGAGCTGTTTTTT.

The chain combines TRBV7-2 with TRBJ2-5; weak D call: TRBD1 (5 bases). This CDR3 contains 13 residues. Trimming stripped 4 bases from V and 5 bases from J, with 11 bases between. Germline loops: CDR1 SGHTA, CDR2 FQGNSA. The CDR3 loop is CASSSWGRETQYF. Written as DNA, the CDR3 is TGTGCCAGCAGCTCCTGGGGCCGGGAGACCCAGTACTTC.

The rearrangement uses TRBV7-9 and TRBJ2-3; D is perhaps TRBD2 (6 bases). V was pared by 5 bases and J by 0 bases, with 12 bases between. Per germline, CDR1 SEHNR and CDR2 FQNEAQ (reference sequence). The CDR3 length is 15 residues. The CDR3 reads CASSGLAPSTDTQYF. The CDR3 DNA sequence: TGTGCCAGCAGCGGTCTAGCGCCTAGCACAGATACGCAGTATTTT.

This rearrangement joins TRBV2 to TRBJ1-2; 11 bases match TRBD1. The CDR3 contains 15 residues. Germline loops: CDR1 SNHLY, CDR2 FYNNEI. V was pared by 7 bases and J by 8 bases, with 12 bases of the junction left unmatched. The CDR3 coding sequence is TGTGCCAGCACCCAAACCGGGACAGGGGGGCCCGGCTACACCTTC. Its protein is CASTQTGTGGPGYTF.